This T cell receptor beta chain was found in a study of spatial heterogeneity in lung cancer. TCRdb re-called the 5' RACE reads through MiXCR, storing one row per CDR3 protein. The data hold 9,500 to 11,000 distinct CDR3 sequences, with about 12% observed a single time. The time point here: sample taken at primary tumor resection. This clonotype was seen many times. Its antigen is as yet unknown. General study points: For tumor T cells, estimated coverage reached only approximately 7% (alpha) and about 12% (beta). Counts that tracked tumor mutation counts were those of expanded intratumoral alpha and beta TCRs.

There are 13 residues in the CDR3. Germline V gene lookup returns CDR1 DFQATT and CDR2 SNEGSKA (reference sequence). V was clipped by 4 bases and J by 0 bases, with 4 bases between them. The input for sequencing was lung tumor tissue, taken at surgery. This sequence originates from a male donor with early-stage non-small cell lung cancer. V is TRBV20-1 and J is TRBJ2-6; unclear D gene. The CDR3 sequence is CSAKVSGANVLTF. CDR3 in DNA: TGCAGTGCTAAAGTCTCTGGGGCCAACGTCCTGACTTTC.